This T cell receptor (beta chain) was documented in a study of cytomegalovirus exposure and HLA in healthy donors (dated by TCRdb to 2016 to 2017). Background for the entire study: According to a later analysis, one platform produced both the 110 or so validation repertoires and the 670 or so repertoires of the first cohort. The study was designed to test whether signatures of past pathogen exposure could be identified by cataloging public T cell receptors. Besides the first cohort of roughly 640 subjects, a separate validation cohort made up of 120 different subjects was used. To predict cytomegalovirus infection status, the study combined high-throughput TCR immunosequencing, statistical association of individual TCRs with disease status, and machine learning.

The library was generated by the immunoSEQ multiplex PCR assay. The paper's processing steps were these. A statistical classification framework was developed to diagnose cytomegalovirus status using the catalog of TCR beta chain sequences. TCRdb carries this immuneACCESS record with in-frame sequences only. Its versions omit some clonotypes, under half of them owing to an unresolved V gene in the studies checked, with the rest unexplained. Clone size and V and J calls were adopted from that table, with D and trimming inferred from the DNA. The sample table shows about 310,000 clones, and roughly 90% are seen once. The ten largest clones capture around 1% of the sample. The donors were included in the validation cohort of 130 or so subjects, a group kept apart from the 666-subject first cohort. Study-level results and caveats: In the study, around 150 TCR beta chains were listed as associated with cytomegalovirus. The validation cohort had no HLA typing available for a later analysis, so co-occurrence within that cohort was assessed over all 120 or so repertoires. Most TCR sequences were observed very rarely across donors, whereas some public TCRs were present in many individuals. The authors suggested that the approach could potentially be generalized to other disease states and immunological phenotypes. Cytomegalovirus status was reported to be diagnosed by the classifier with high specificity and sensitivity in both the original and validation cohorts. Of the cluster scores, approximately 95% were above 0 in a later analysis, which found that TCRs clustered in the first cohort also tended to co-occur in the 120 validation repertoires. Three of the identified cytomegalovirus-associated TCR beta chains were confirmed in vitro to be specific for cytomegalovirus antigens.

CDR1 KGHSH and CDR2 LQKENI were looked up in the germline V gene. V has 3 bases trimmed and J has 0 bases trimmed; junction bases matching no gene number 9. The CDR3 sequence holds 17 residues, the cysteine and phenylalanine included. Just the 51-base CDR3 DNA is kept, in frame starting at base 1. In regard to this clone: This clone's antigen is unknown. The input lacks base qualities; no much larger clone sits a single base away.

The receptor was isolated from a man aged 30-40 years in good health and CMV-seronegative. The sequence links TRBV18 to TRBJ2-7; 9 bases in the middle match TRBD1. The sample comprised PBMCs. The bases read TGTGCCAGCTCACCGCTTGGGACAGGGACCCCCTCCTACGAGCAGTACTTC. It codes for CASSPLGTGTPSYEQYF.